The clone carrying this TCR beta chain counts as medium-sized (0.01 to 0.1%). Its target is not known. Thyroid surgery was performed in patients who had received no treatment beforehand. Losses at the gene ends were 3 bases for V and 8 bases for J; bases not matched to a gene: 10. The CDR3 contains 15 residues. The germline CDR1 and CDR2 sequences are KGHSY and FQNENV. This sample was included in a study of metastatic and nonmetastatic thyroid tumors. Study at large: Malignant and benign thyroid patients had repertoires compared in peripheral blood and tumor or nodule tissue. Whole-study findings and limits: Reports indicated that malignant thyroid tumors showed significantly higher TCR beta diversity than benign nodules did, in blood and tumor.

Methods used by the authors: CDR3 was compared across clinicopathological groups, and the resulting differences were used to build a distant-metastasis classifier for papillary thyroid cancer. TCRdb re-called the PCR reads through MiXCR. The V and J calls were not made by the authors but by TCRdb's processing. The table has a few thousand clones, 22% seen once. The TCR sequence derives from a female donor with papillary thyroid cancer or a benign thyroid nodule (not recorded which). Some clones in this sample may be carry-over from other donors' samples. Sequencing input: tumor tissue. The chain has TRBV16 and TRBJ1-2, with 9 bases fitting TRBD1. CDR3 DNA: TGTGCCAGCAGCCACATCCGGGACAGGGCGTTCGGCTACACCTTC. It yields the protein CASSHIRDRAFGYTF.